This is a list of T cell receptor beta chains from one sample in a study of T cells in Graves' hyperthyroidism and ophthalmopathy. TCRdb re-derived calls from the multiplex PCR reads in MiXCR, one entry per CDR3 protein. Among about 380,000 distinct CDR3 sequences listed, roughly 12% were seen once. Sequenced material: blood. These receptors were obtained from a man younger than 40 with Graves' hyperthyroidism that later progressed to Graves' ophthalmopathy. Both conserved end residues are part of each CDR3. Fields, in order: D gene, V gene, J gene, clone size, CDR3 protein, CDR3 DNA. The D gene is left open where the match is weak. Clone size is not always given. Where it is, it says once, few, many or a class for expanded clones.

D gene: NA; V gene: TRBV13; J gene: TRBJ2-7; clone size: many; CDR3 protein: CASSPEGSQQYF; CDR3 DNA: TGTGCCAGCAGCCCAGAGGGGTCCCAGCAGTACTTC
D gene: NA; V gene: TRBV27; J gene: TRBJ1-6; clone size: many; CDR3 protein: CASPEPGNSYNSPLHF; CDR3 DNA: TGTGCCAGCCCCGAGCCGGGAAACTCCTATAATTCACCCCTCCACTTT
D gene: NA; V gene: TRBV20-1; J gene: TRBJ1-5; clone size: many; CDR3 protein: CSARKAEQANQPQHF; CDR3 DNA: TGCAGTGCTAGGAAGGCGGAGCAGGCAAATCAGCCCCAGCATTTT
D gene: NA; V gene: TRBV7-9; J gene: TRBJ1-2; clone size: many; CDR3 protein: CASSLVAAGYGYTF; CDR3 DNA: TGTGCCAGCAGCTTAGTCGCAGCTGGCTATGGCTACACCTTC
D gene: NA; V gene: TRBV11-2; J gene: TRBJ2-7; clone size: many; CDR3 protein: CASSSGWGEKSYEQYF; CDR3 DNA: TGTGCCAGCAGCTCTGGTTGGGGCGAGAAATCCTACGAGCAGTACTTC
D gene: NA; V gene: TRBV5-1; J gene: TRBJ2-2; clone size: few; CDR3 protein: CASSPGGMQGSANTGELFF; CDR3 DNA: TGCGCCAGCAGCCCAGGAGGAATGCAGGGGTCGGCGAACACCGGGGAGCTGTTTTTT
D gene: NA; V gene: TRBV10-3; J gene: TRBJ1-2; clone size: many; CDR3 protein: CAISATLSQDGYTF; CDR3 DNA: TGTGCCATCAGCGCGACTCTATCCCAGGATGGCTACACCTTC
D gene: NA; V gene: TRBV6-2/TRBV6-3; J gene: TRBJ1-4; clone size: many; CDR3 protein: CASSYSQERVKLFF; CDR3 DNA: TGTGCCAGCAGTTACTCCCAGGAGCGTGTAAAACTGTTTTTT
D gene: NA; V gene: TRBV6-1; J gene: TRBJ2-2; clone size: NA; CDR3 protein: CATGNTGELFF; CDR3 DNA: TGTGCCACCGGGAACACCGGGGAGCTGTTTTTT
D gene: NA; V gene: TRBV6-1; J gene: TRBJ1-4; clone size: NA; CDR3 protein: CASGPFDNEKLFF; CDR3 DNA: TGTGCCAGCGGTCCCTTTGATAATGAAAAACTGTTTTTT
D gene: TRBD1; V gene: TRBV20-1; J gene: TRBJ1-2; clone size: NA; CDR3 protein: CSPVQGQGFAGYTF; CDR3 DNA: TGCAGTCCAGTCCAGGGACAGGGGTTTGCCGGCTACACCTTC
D gene: NA; V gene: TRBV29-1; J gene: TRBJ1-2; clone size: many; CDR3 protein: CSVLAVYGYTF; CDR3 DNA: TGCAGCGTTCTAGCGGTCTATGGCTACACCTTC
D gene: TRBD2; V gene: TRBV28; J gene: TRBJ2-7; clone size: many; CDR3 protein: CASSLGLAGATEQYF; CDR3 DNA: TGTGCCAGCAGTTTAGGGCTAGCGGGGGCTACGGAGCAGTACTTC
D gene: NA; V gene: TRBV12-3/TRBV12-4; J gene: TRBJ1-5; clone size: many; CDR3 protein: CASSFSQRNQPQHF; CDR3 DNA: TGTGCCAGCAGTTTCTCCCAGCGCAATCAGCCCCAGCATTTT